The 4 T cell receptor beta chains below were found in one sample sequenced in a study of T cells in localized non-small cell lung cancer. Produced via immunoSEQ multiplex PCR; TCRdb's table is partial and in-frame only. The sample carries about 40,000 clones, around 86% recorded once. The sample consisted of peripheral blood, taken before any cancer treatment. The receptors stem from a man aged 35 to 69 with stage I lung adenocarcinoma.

The CDR3 protein is CASRSGQAMYNEQFF. DNA of the CDR3: TGTGCCAGCAGGTCGGGACAGGCGATGTACAATGAGCAGTTCTTC. The chain couples TRBV6-1 to TRBJ2-1; 8 bases align to TRBD1. Germline CDR1 and CDR2: MNHNS and SASEGT. The CDR3 totals 15 residues. Unmatched junction bases numbered 8, after V lost 6 bases and J lost 4 bases.

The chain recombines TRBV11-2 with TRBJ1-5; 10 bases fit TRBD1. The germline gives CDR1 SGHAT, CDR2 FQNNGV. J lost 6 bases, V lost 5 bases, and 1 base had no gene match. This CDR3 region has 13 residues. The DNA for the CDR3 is TGTGCCAGCAGCAGGACAGGGGGTCAGCCCCAGCATTTT. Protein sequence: CASSRTGGQPQHF.

CDR3 protein: CASSSTYEQYF. The CDR3 DNA sequence: TGTGCCAGCAGCTCGACCTACGAGCAGTACTTC. This rearrangement joins TRBV13 to TRBJ2-7; D gene ambiguous. Germline V gene sequence: CDR1 PRHDT, CDR2 FYEKMQ (reference sequence). This CDR3 has 11 amino acids. The V end lost 4 bases, the J end lost 2 bases, and 3 bases lay between the germline ends.

The CDR3 DNA sequence: TGTGCCAGCAGCTTCGGACAGGGCTATGGCTACACCTTC. Translating gives CASSFGQGYGYTF. The rearrangement uses TRBV11-3 and TRBJ1-2, with 8 nucleotides matching TRBD1. Losses at the gene ends were 3 bases for V and 4 bases for J; bases not matched to a gene: 1. The CDR3 is made up of 13 amino acids. Germline CDR1 SGHNT, CDR2 YENEEA.